This TCR beta chain was observed in a study of shared clonotypes between healthy human individuals. About this clone: Other DNA variants within this sample encode the same CDR3.

In the naive CD8 group, cells lacked CD45RO and were positively selected for CCR7, so terminally differentiated effector memory CD45RA+ cells were left out. Caucasian adults residing in Nashville, Tennessee made up all the donors. Only in-frame clones appear in the TCRdb table, and some are missing; sequencing was by immunoSEQ multiplex PCR. Of about 1,900,000 clones listed, approximately 94% were seen once; the top ten hold around 1%. From germline, CDR1 is SGHDT and CDR2 YYEEEE. CDR3 length: 13 amino acids. Trimming cost V 0 bases and J 3 bases, with 7 bases left between them. The source material was naive CD8+ T cells sorted from blood. This receptor was identified in a young man in good health. The chain recombines TRBV5-6 with TRBJ2-7; D uncertain. The CDR3 sequence: CASSLAQSYEQYF. Here the CDR3 DNA reads TGTGCCAGCAGCTTGGCCCAGAGCTACGAGCAGTACTTC.